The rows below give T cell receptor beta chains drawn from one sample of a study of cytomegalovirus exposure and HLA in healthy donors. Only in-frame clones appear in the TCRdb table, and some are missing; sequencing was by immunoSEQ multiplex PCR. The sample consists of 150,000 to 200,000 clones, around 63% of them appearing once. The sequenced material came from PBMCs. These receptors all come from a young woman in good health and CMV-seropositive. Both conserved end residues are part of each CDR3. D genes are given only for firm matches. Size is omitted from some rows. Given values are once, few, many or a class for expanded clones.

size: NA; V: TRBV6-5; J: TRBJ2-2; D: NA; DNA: TGTGCCAGCAGTTACTCTTTCGCGAACACCGGGGAGCTGTTTTTT; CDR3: CASSYSFANTGELFF
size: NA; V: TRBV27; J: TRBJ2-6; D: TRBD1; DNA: TGTGCCAGCAGTAGTGTAATCGGGACAGGGGCTTTCTCTGGGGCCAACGTCCTGACTTTC; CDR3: CASSSVIGTGAFSGANVLTF
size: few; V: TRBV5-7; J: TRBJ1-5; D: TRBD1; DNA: TGTGCCAGCACGGACAGGGGGCGAGAACTGGGCAATCAGCCCCAGCATTTT; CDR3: CASTDRGRELGNQPQHF
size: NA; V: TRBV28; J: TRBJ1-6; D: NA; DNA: TGTGCCAGCAACTTGCAGGGGCCTTCACCCCTCCACTTT; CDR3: CASNLQGPSPLHF
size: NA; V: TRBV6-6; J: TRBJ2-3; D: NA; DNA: TGTGCCGGGGGGAAGGCCCTTAGCACAGATACGCAGTATTTT; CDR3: CAGGKALSTDTQYF
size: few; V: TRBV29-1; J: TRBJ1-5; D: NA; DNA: TGCAGCGTAGCAGGGAGCAATCAGCCCCAGCATTTT; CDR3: CSVAGSNQPQHF
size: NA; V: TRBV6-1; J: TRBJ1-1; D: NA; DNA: TGTGCCAGTCCGCAGCGGGACAAGAACACTGAAGCTTTCTTT; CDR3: CASPQRDKNTEAFF
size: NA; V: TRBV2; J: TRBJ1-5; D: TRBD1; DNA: TGTGCCAGCTACAGGGGTAACAATCAGCCCCAGCATTTT; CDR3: CASYRGNNQPQHF
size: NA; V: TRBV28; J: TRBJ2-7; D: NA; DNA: TGTGCCAGCAGACCCCCTCGAGGGTTGTCTGGCGGAAACTCCTACGAGCAGTACTTC; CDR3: CASRPPRGLSGGNSYEQYF
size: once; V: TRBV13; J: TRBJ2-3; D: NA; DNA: TGTGCCAGCAGCTTTCGCCCGAGGGGCACAGATACGCAGTATTTT; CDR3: CASSFRPRGTDTQYF
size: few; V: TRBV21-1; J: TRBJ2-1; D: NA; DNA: TGTGCCAGCAGCAAAGGTGTAGGGTCGGGGCTAGCGCCGCAGTTCTTC; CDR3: CASSKGVGSGLAPQFF
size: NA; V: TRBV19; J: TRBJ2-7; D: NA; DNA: TGTGCCAGTTCTCTATCAGGGATCTACGAGCAGTACTTC; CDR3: CASSLSGIYEQYF
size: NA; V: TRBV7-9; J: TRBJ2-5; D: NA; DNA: TGTGCCAGCAGCTTACTTGGTGGCAGGGGAGAATCCCAGTACTTC; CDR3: CASSLLGGRGESQYF
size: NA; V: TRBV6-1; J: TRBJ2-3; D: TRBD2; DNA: TGTGCCAGCAGTAAAAAGGGAGGGTCCCTGGATACGCAGTATTTT; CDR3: CASSKKGGSLDTQYF
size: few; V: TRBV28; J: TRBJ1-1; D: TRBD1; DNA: TGTGCCAGCAGTTTAGGCAGGGGGATAGGCACTGAAGCTTTCTTT; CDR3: CASSLGRGIGTEAFF
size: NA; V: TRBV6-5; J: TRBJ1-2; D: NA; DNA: TGTGCCAGCAGTTACACCTTCTCGACAGTTGTCTATGGCTACACCTTC; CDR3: CASSYTFSTVVYGYTF
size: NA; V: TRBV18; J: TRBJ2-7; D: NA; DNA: TGTGCCAGCTCACCACCGGAGGGGTACTCCTACGAGCAGTACTTC; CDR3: CASSPPEGYSYEQYF
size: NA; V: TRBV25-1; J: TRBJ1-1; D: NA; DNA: TGTGCCAGCAGAACCCCGGGGGGAGCCGAAGCTTTCTTT; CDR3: CASRTPGGAEAFF
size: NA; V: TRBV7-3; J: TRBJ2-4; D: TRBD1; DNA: TGTGCCAGCAGCTCCATCTCAGGACAGGGCTCTTACTTC; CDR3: CASSSISGQGSYF
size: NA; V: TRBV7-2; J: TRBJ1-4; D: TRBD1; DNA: TGTGCCAGCAGCTCGGGACAGGGAAAACTGTTTTTT; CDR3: CASSSGQGKLFF
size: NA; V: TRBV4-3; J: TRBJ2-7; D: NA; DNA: TGCGCCAGCAGCCAAGATAGGGGGAAATTAGACGAGCAGTACTTC; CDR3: CASSQDRGKLDEQYF
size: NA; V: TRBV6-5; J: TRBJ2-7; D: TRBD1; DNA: TGTGCCAGCAGTCCCGGGACAGTACGGGTCGGCGAGCAGTACTTC; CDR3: CASSPGTVRVGEQYF
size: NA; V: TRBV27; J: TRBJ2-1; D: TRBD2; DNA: TGTGCCAGCACAGTAGCGGGTTACAATGAGCAGTTCTTC; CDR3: CASTVAGYNEQFF
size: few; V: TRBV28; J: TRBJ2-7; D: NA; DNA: TGTGCCAGCAGTTTTCTGGAGGGTGACTACGAGCAGTACTTC; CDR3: CASSFLEGDYEQYF
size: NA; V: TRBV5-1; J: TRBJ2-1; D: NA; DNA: TGCGCCAGCAGTATACTCTCAGGGGACGAGCAGTTCTTC; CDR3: CASSILSGDEQFF
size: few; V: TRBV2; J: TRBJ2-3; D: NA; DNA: TGTGCCAGCAGACCTAACGAAGGCACAGATACGCAGTATTTT; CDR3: CASRPNEGTDTQYF
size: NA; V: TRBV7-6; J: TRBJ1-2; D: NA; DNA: TGTGCCAGCAGCTTAGCTCCCCGGGGGAGGCGCGGCTATGGCTACACCTTC; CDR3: CASSLAPRGRRGYGYTF
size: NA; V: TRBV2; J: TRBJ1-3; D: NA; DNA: TGTGCCGTCCGACAGAGATTAAGTGGAAACACCATATATTTT; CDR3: CAVRQRLSGNTIYF
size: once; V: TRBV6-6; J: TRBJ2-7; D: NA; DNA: TGTGCCAGCAGGCCACGGACTGGGAAGGTGTACGAGCAGTACTTC; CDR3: CASRPRTGKVYEQYF
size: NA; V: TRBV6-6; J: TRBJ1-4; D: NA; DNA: TGTGCCAGCAGTTCGGGACACCGGTCAACTAATGAAAAACTGTTTTTT; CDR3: CASSSGHRSTNEKLFF
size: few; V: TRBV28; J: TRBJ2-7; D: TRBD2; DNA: TGTGCCAGCAGGACTACTAGCGGGTGGGTCGAGCAGTACTTC; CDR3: CASRTTSGWVEQYF
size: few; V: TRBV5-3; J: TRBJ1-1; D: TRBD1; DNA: TGTGCCAGAAGCAACAGGGGGGTAGGGAAGACTGAAGCTTTCTTT; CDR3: CARSNRGVGKTEAFF
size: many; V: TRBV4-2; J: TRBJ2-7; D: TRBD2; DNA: TGTGCCAGCAGCCAAGATCGGGGGGGCGGCTCCTACGAGCAGTACTTC; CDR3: CASSQDRGGGSYEQYF
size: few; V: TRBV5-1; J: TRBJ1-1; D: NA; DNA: TGCGCCAGCAGCTTGGCCACCGGGACTCCGAACACTGAAGCTTTCTTT; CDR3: CASSLATGTPNTEAFF
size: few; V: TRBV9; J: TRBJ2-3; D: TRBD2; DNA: TGTGCCAGCAGCGTGACGCGGGAGTTCGGAGATACGCAGTATTTT; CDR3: CASSVTREFGDTQYF
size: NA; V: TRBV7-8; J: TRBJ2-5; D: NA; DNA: TGTGCCAGCACCCCTAGCGCGTACCAAGAGACCCAGTACTTC; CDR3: CASTPSAYQETQYF
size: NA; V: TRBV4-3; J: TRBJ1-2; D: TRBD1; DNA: TGCGCCAGCAGCCAAGTCAGGGACAGAGCTAACTATGGCTACACCTTC; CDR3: CASSQVRDRANYGYTF
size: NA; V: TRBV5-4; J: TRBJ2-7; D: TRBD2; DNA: TGTGCCAGCAGCTTAATAGCGGGTCACGAGCAGTACTTC; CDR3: CASSLIAGHEQYF
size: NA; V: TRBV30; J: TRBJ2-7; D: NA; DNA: TGTGCCTGGAGCACTGGGGGCTACTCCTACGAGCAGTACTTC; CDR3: CAWSTGGYSYEQYF
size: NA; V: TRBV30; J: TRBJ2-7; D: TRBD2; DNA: TGTGCCTGGAGGACTAGCGGGAGATACGAGCAGTACTTC; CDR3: CAWRTSGRYEQYF
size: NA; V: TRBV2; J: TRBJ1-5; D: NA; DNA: TGTGCCAGCAGGGGAGATTTTCATCAGCCCCAGCATTTT; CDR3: CASRGDFHQPQHF
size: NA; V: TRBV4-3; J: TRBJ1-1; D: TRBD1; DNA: TGCGCCAGCAGCCAGATCGGGACAGAAAACACTGAAGCTTTCTTT; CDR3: CASSQIGTENTEAFF
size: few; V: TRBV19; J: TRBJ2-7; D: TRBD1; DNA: TGTGCCAGTACAGACAGGGCGACCTACGAGCAGTACTTC; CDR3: CASTDRATYEQYF
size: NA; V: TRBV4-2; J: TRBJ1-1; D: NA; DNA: TGTGCCAGCAGCCAAGAATCGTGGGGCCTGGAAGCTTTCTTT; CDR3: CASSQESWGLEAFF
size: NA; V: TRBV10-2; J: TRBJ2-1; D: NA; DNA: TGCGCCAGCAGTGTTTCGGGAAGGTTCTACAATGAGCAGTTCTTC; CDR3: CASSVSGRFYNEQFF
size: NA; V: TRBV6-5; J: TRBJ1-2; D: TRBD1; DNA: TGTGCCAGCAGCCCGGACAGGGCTCGTTATGGCTACACCTTC; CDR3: CASSPDRARYGYTF
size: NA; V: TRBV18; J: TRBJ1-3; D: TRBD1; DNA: TGTGCCAGCTCACCCAGGACAGGGCCCGGAAACACCATATATTTT; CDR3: CASSPRTGPGNTIYF
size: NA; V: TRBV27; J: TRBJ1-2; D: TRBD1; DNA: TGTGCCAGCGGAGAAACCGGGACAGCCTACTATGGCTACACCTTC; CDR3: CASGETGTAYYGYTF